What follows are 27 T cell receptor beta chains derived from one specimen sequenced in a study of CD8 T cells in ankylosing spondylitis. TCRdb independently ran MiXCR on the 5' RACE reads; one entry per CDR3 protein. The sample contains under 250,000 distinct CDR3 sequences, approximately 8.4% of which appear only once. What was sequenced was blood, either unsorted or a sorted T cell fraction (not recorded which). The receptors were sampled from a female donor with ankylosing spondylitis or in good health (not recorded which).

Written as DNA, the CDR3 is TGCAGTGCTAGGGGTATTGGGACAGGTGCAGATACGCAGTATTTT. Protein product: CSARGIGTGADTQYF. The chain employs TRBV20-1 and TRBJ2-3; 8 nucleotides align to TRBD1. Germline trimming cut 3 bases from V and 4 bases from J; bases unmatched to any gene: 9. The CDR3 has 15 amino acids. CDR1 DFQATT and CDR2 SNEGSKA come from the germline V gene (reference sequence).

About this clonotype: A junction boundary mismatches the germline segment, possibly from a read error. The V gene is TRBV3-1, the J gene TRBJ1-2; 7 positions match TRBD1. This CDR3 contains 13 residues. Per germline, CDR1 LGHDT and CDR2 YNNKEL (reference sequence). For the CDR3, the DNA is TGTACCAGCAGCCAAACCCGACAGGGAGGCTACACCTTC. Amino acid sequence: CTSSQTRQGGYTF. Complete variable domain (other parts from reference TRBV3-1 and TRBJ1-2): DTAVSQTPKYLVTQMGNDKSIKCEQNLGHDTMYWYKQDSKKFLKIMFSYNNKELIINETVPNRFSPKSPDKAHLNLHINSLELGDSAVYFCTSSQTRQGGYTFGSGTRLTVV.

This clonotype was seen repeatedly, ten times or more. The genes are TRBV4-3 and TRBJ2-7, with 11 bases lining up with TRBD2. The CDR3 totals 17 residues. CDR1 is LGHNA, CDR2 YSLEER, per germline. The V and J ends lost 2 bases and 0 bases, in that order; junction bases with no gene match: 6. The CDR3 DNA sequence: TGCGCCAGCAGCCAAAACGCCGGGACTAGCGGCTCCTACGAGCAGTACTTC. Translation: CASSQNAGTSGSYEQYF.

The V call is TRBV7-2, the J call TRBJ1-2; D is perhaps TRBD1 (6 bases). CDR3 length equals 14 residues. Germline V lookup: CDR1 SGHTA, CDR2 FQGNSA. Trimming removed 1 base from V and 3 bases from J, with 9 bases in between. The CDR3 DNA reads as TGTGCCAGCAGCTTAGGGGACATGGACTATGGCTACACCTTC. This codes for CASSLGDMDYGYTF.

The sample holds a few counts of this clonotype. The chain combines TRBV3-1 with TRBJ2-5; possibly TRBD1 for D (6 bases). CDR3 length: 14 amino acids. Trimming shortened V by 0 bases and J by 3 bases, and 8 bases separated the two germline ends. Germline loops: CDR1 LGHDT, CDR2 YNNKEL (reference sequence). The DNA for the CDR3 is TGTGCCAGCAGCCAAGACCCAGGGGAAGAGACCCAGTACTTC. As protein: CASSQDPGEETQYF.

This clonotype was observed at least ten times. The chain recombines TRBV27 with TRBJ2-7; D gene unclear. Trimming pared 2 bases from V and 0 bases from J, leaving 8 bases between. The CDR3 length is 14 residues. Per the germline V gene, CDR1 is MNHEY and CDR2 is SMNVEV (reference sequence). As DNA, the CDR3 is TGTGCCAGCAGTTTAAGGTTAAGCTCCTACGAGCAGTACTTC. Its protein product is CASSLRLSSYEQYF.

This clonotype was recorded many times. V usage is TRBV20-1 and J usage is TRBJ2-1; D unclear. CDR1 DFQATT and CDR2 SNEGSKA come from the germline V gene (reference sequence). The CDR3 spans 13 residues. V lost 2 bases and J lost 0, with 5 bases in between. CDR3 DNA sequence: TGCAGTGCTAGACGGAGCTCCTACAATGAGCAGTTCTTC. Translated, it gives CSARRSSYNEQFF.

A few counts support this clonotype. The chain is built from TRBV11-3 and TRBJ2-1, with D tentatively TRBD2 (5 bases). Per germline, CDR1 SGHNT and CDR2 YENEEA. The CDR3 has 16 residues. Trimming removed 0 bases from V and 0 bases from J, with 9 bases in between. The CDR3 spells CASSLEASRSYNEQFF. The CDR3 nucleotides read TGTGCCAGCAGCTTAGAGGCTAGCCGCTCCTACAATGAGCAGTTCTTC.

This clonotype has ten or more counts. The chain couples TRBV2 to TRBJ2-1, with 9 bases aligning to TRBD1. The CDR3 has 14 residues. CDR1 is SNHLY and CDR2 is FYNNEI in the germline V gene. The ends lost 6 bases at V and 8 bases at J; junction bases unmatched: 8. The DNA of the CDR3 is TGTGCCAGCAGATTCCGGGACAGGGTCGATGAGCAGTTCTTC. As protein: CASRFRDRVDEQFF.

This clonotype was counted many times. The V and J genes are TRBV6-5 and TRBJ2-2; 7 positions match TRBD1. V was clipped by 0 bases and J by 4 bases; unmatched bases: 14. Germline V gene sequence: CDR1 MNHEY, CDR2 SVGAGI. CDR3 length equals 19 residues. For the CDR3, the DNA is TGTGCCAGCAGTTACTCATACCGGGACAGAGTTAGGGGCACCGGGGAGCTGTTTTTT. It is translated as CASSYSYRDRVRGTGELFF.

The genes are TRBV7-2 and TRBJ2-7; D not certain. Trimming shortened V by 1 base and J by 3 bases, and 13 bases separated the two germline ends. The CDR3 totals 15 residues. The germline V gene has CDR1 SGHTA and CDR2 FQGNSA. The CDR3 region is CASSLEWTGVYEQYF. The CDR3 nucleotides read TGTGCCAGCAGCTTAGAGTGGACGGGCGTCTACGAGCAGTACTTC.

The rearrangement uses TRBV7-2 and TRBJ2-1; D is unresolved. Germline-derived CDR1 and CDR2 are SGHTA and FQGNSA. This CDR3 spans 14 amino acids. The V gene lost 1 base and the J gene lost 6 bases, with 10 bases spanning the gap. Written as DNA, the CDR3 is TGTGCCAGCAGCTTAGGAGTGACTGCCAATGAGCAGTTCTTC. Encoded protein: CASSLGVTANEQFF.

Ten or more counts support this clonotype. J is TRBJ1-5 and V is TRBV6-5; D uncertain. The CDR3 length is 9 residues. The germline CDR1 and CDR2 sequences are MNHEY and SVGAGI. The V and J ends lost 8 bases and 8 bases respectively, with 4 bases between them. CDR3 bases: TGTGCCAGCGGGGAGCCCCAGCATTTT. As protein: CASGEPQHF.

Ten or more counts support this clonotype. The V call is TRBV12-3 or TRBV12-4, the J call TRBJ2-7; no clear D. CDR3 size: 14 residues. Trimming took 7 bases from V and 2 from J, leaving 15 bases between them. CDR3 amino acids: CASTLAVGPYEQYF. CDR3 DNA sequence: TGTGCCAGCACCCTGGCCGTGGGCCCCTACGAGCAGTACTTC.

The chain combines TRBV7-2 with TRBJ2-1; 11 bases are a match to TRBD2. CDR1 SGHTA and CDR2 FQGNSA come from the germline V gene. After removal of 3 bases from V and 6 bases from J, the junction contained 7 bases not matched to a gene. The CDR3 extends over 16 amino acids. The DNA for the CDR3 is TGTGCCAGCAGCTTCCTTAGCGGGAGGGGAGTCAATGAGCAGTTCTTC. This encodes CASSFLSGRGVNEQFF.

This clonotype occurred many times. The gene calls are TRBV7-2 and TRBJ2-5, with D perhaps TRBD1 or TRBD2 (5 bases each). CDR3 length: 14 residues. The V gene lost 4 bases and the J gene lost 5 bases, with 14 bases spanning the gap. CDR1 and CDR2 (germline): SGHTA, FQGNSA. The CDR3 region is CASSWTPGSETQYF. CDR3 DNA sequence: TGTGCCAGCAGCTGGACACCGGGGTCTGAGACCCAGTACTTC.

This clonotype was seen ten or more times. The rearrangement uses TRBV2 and TRBJ2-7; D perhaps matches TRBD2 (7 bases). Germline V gene sequence: CDR1 SNHLY, CDR2 FYNNEI. V gave up 6 bases and J gave up 2 bases, with 11 bases separating them. The CDR3 spans 13 residues. As DNA, the CDR3 is TGTGCCAGCAGGGGAGGGGACACCTACGAGCAGTACTTC. It codes for CASRGGDTYEQYF. The full variable domain, with the rest looked up from reference TRBV2 and TRBJ2-7, is EPEVTQTPSHQVTQMGQEVILRCVPISNHLYFYWYRQILGQKVEFLVSFYNNEISEKSEIFDDQFSVERPDGSNFTLKIRSTKLEDSAMYFCASRGGDTYEQYFGPGTRLTVT.

This clonotype was observed many times. This chain joins TRBV24-1 and TRBJ2-7; D call uncertain. Trimming removed 12 bases at V and 0 bases at J, with 17 bases between. CDR1 is KGHDR and CDR2 is SFDVKD in the germline V gene. The CDR3 has 14 residues. The DNA of the CDR3 is TGTGCCTTTTATACCGGCGGCAGCTCCTACGAGCAGTACTTC. Its translation is CAFYTGGSSYEQYF.

The table lists this clonotype with many counts. This chain uses TRBV18 with TRBJ2-1; TRBD2 aligns across 9 bases. Germline-derived CDR1 and CDR2 are KGHSH and LQKENI. CDR3 length: 14 amino acids. The trim removed 2 bases at V and 7 bases at J, leaving 3 bases unmatched. CDR3 sequence (DNA): TGTGCCAGCTCACCATCGGCGGGAGGGAATGAGCAGTTCTTC. It yields the protein CASSPSAGGNEQFF.

In its sample, this clonotype was seen many times. The rearrangement links TRBV25-1 to TRBJ1-1; weak D call: TRBD1 (5 bases). V was pared by 9 bases and J by 1 base, with 15 bases between. The CDR3 runs to 14 residues. CDR1 is MGHDK and CDR2 is SYGVNS in the germline V gene. The CDR3 here is CASSRELENTEAFF. In nucleotides, the CDR3 is TGTGCCAGTTCCAGGGAATTGGAGAACACTGAAGCTTTCTTT.

This clonotype was observed at least ten times. This rearrangement joins TRBV12-3 or TRBV12-4 to TRBJ1-6, with D possibly being TRBD1 (5 bases). The CDR3 length is 14 residues. Trimming stripped 6 bases from V and 5 bases from J, with 11 bases between. The CDR3 sequence: CASSSARDNSPLHF. The CDR3 bases are TGTGCCAGCAGCTCCGCCAGGGATAATTCACCCCTCCACTTT.

This clonotype has a count of ten or more. The rearrangement uses TRBV4-3 and TRBJ2-1; D uncertain. CDR3 length: 13 residues. Trimming shortened V by 1 base and J by 7 bases, and 8 bases separated the two germline ends. Germline-derived CDR1 and CDR2 are LGHNA and YSLEER. Written as DNA, the CDR3 is TGCGCCAGCAGCCAAGGTCGTCGAAATGAGCAGTTCTTC. This sequence encodes CASSQGRRNEQFF.

Comment on this clonotype: A much bigger clone sits one base away, suggesting this may be a read error. V usage is TRBV7-2 and J usage is TRBJ2-5, with 11 bases matching TRBD2. Germline V gene data show CDR1 as SGHTA and CDR2 as FQGNSA. With V trimmed by 5 bases and J by 0 bases, 5 bases remained unmatched. The CDR3 covers 16 residues. CDR3 sequence reads: CASSPGLAAYQETQYF. In nucleotides, the CDR3 is TGTGCCAGCAGCCCGGGACTAGCGGCGTACCAAGAGACCCAGTACTTC.

Worth noting for this clonotype: An end of the junction differs from the germline gene, which may be a read error. Written as DNA, the CDR3 is TGTGCCAGCAGTTTCCCAGATACGCTGTATTTT. This gives the protein CASSFPDTLYF. The J gene is TRBJ2-3, the V gene TRBV28; no firm D call. Germline CDR1 is MDHEN and CDR2 is SYDVKM. This CDR3 is 11 amino acids long.

This clonotype was seen a handful of times. This rearrangement joins TRBV7-2 to TRBJ1-1; D is possibly TRBD1 (6 bases). Per the germline V gene, CDR1 is SGHTA and CDR2 is FQGNSA. The CDR3 length is 16 residues. V lost 4 bases, J lost 2 bases, and 17 bases lay in between. DNA for the CDR3: TGTGCCAGCAGCTCACAAAGGACAGATACCAACACTGAAGCTTTCTTT. It specifies CASSSQRTDTNTEAFF.

The chain is built from TRBV6-6 and TRBJ2-3; D is uncertain. V was trimmed by 6 bases and J by 1 base, leaving 5 bases between them. Germline CDR1 MNHNY, CDR2 SVGAGI (reference sequence). The CDR3 consists of 12 residues. The CDR3 DNA follows: TGTGCCAGCAGATCCGGCACAGATACGCAGTATTTT. Translation gives CASRSGTDTQYF.

This clonotype was detected a few times. The J gene is TRBJ1-5, the V gene TRBV7-9; no firm D call. CDR3 length: 13 residues. Looked up from germline, CDR1 is SEHNR and CDR2 is FQNEAQ (reference sequence). Trimming took 8 bases from V and 9 from J, leaving 17 bases between them. In nucleotides, the CDR3 is TGTGCCAGCCAAATGGTAGGGCAAGGGCCCCAGCATTTT. The encoded protein is CASQMVGQGPQHF.